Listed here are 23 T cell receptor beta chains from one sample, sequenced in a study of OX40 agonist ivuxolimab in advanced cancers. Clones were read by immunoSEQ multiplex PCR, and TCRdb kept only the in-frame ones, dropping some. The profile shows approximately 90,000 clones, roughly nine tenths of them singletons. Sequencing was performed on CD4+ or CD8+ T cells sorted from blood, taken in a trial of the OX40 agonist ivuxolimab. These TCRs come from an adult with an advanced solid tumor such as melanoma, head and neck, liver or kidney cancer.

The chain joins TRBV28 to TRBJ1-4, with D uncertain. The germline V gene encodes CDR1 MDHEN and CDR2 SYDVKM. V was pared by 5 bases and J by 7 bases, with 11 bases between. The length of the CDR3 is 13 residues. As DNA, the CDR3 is TGTGCCAGCAGTGCGGGCTTCGGTGAAAAACTGTTTTTT. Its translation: CASSAGFGEKLFF.

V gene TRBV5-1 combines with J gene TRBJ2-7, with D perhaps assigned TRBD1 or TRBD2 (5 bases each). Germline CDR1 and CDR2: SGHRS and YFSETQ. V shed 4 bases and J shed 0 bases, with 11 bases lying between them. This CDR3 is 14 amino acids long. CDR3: CASSAGAASYEQYF. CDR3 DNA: TGCGCCAGCAGCGCCGGGGCGGCCTCCTACGAGCAGTACTTC.

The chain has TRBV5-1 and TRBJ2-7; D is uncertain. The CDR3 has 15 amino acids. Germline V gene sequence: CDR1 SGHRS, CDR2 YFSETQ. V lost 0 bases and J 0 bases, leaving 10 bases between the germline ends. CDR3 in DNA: TGCGCCAGCAGCTTGGGGGTCAACCCCTCCTACGAGCAGTACTTC. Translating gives CASSLGVNPSYEQYF.

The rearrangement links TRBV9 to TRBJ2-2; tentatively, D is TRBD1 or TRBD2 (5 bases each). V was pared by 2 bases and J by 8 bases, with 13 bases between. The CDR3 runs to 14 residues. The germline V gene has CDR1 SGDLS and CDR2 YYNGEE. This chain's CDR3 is CASSVTVIAGELFF. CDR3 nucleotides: TGTGCCAGCAGCGTGACAGTTATAGCGGGGGAGCTGTTTTTT.

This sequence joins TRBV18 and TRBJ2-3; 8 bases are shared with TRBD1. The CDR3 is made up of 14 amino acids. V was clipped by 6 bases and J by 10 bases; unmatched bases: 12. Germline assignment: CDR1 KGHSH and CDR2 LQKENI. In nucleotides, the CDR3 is TGTGCCAGCTCCGCGGAGACAGGGGAAAGGGCGCAGTATTTT. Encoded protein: CASSAETGERAQYF.

The chain's CDR3 is CAWRRQTGNDNEQFF. CDR3 DNA: TGTGCCTGGAGGCGGCAGACAGGGAATGACAATGAGCAGTTCTTC. The chain has TRBV30 and TRBJ2-1, with 7 bases identical to TRBD1. V shed 3 bases and J 5 bases; nucleotides not matched to a gene: 10. Germline loops: CDR1 GTSNPN, CDR2 SVGIG (reference sequence). There are 15 residues in the CDR3.

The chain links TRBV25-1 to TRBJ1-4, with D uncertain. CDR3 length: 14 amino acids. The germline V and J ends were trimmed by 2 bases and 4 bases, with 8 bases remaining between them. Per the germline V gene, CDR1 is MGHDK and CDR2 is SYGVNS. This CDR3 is CASSEDLINEKLFF. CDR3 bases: TGTGCCAGCAGTGAAGACCTGATTAATGAAAAACTGTTTTTT.

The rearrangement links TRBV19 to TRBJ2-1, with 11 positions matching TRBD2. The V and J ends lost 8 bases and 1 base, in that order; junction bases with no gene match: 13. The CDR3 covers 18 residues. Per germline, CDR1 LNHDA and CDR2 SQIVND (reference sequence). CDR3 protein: CASGSGLTSGTSYNEQFF. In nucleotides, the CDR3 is TGTGCCAGTGGGTCCGGATTGACTAGCGGGACTTCCTACAATGAGCAGTTCTTC.

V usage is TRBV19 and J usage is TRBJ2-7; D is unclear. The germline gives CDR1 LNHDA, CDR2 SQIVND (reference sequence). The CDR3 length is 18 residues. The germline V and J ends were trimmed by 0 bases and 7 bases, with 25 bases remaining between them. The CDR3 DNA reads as TGTGCCAGTAGTATAGATCCTGGACGGCACCGACACTTAGAGGAGCAGTACTTC. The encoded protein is CASSIDPGRHRHLEEQYF.

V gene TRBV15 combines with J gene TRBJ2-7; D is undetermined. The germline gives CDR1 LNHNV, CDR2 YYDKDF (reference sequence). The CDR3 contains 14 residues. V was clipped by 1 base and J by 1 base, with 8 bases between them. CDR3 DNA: TGTGCCACCAGCAGAGTGCGAGATTCCTACGAGCAGTACTTC. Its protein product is CATSRVRDSYEQYF.

CDR3 region: CASSFTGTLNQPQHF. In DNA form, the CDR3 reads TGTGCCAGCAGCTTCACCGGGACGCTAAATCAGCCCCAGCATTTT. The chain employs TRBV7-2 and TRBJ1-5, with a tentative D call TRBD1 (5 bases). The CDR3 has 15 amino acids. Trimming removed 3 bases at V and 4 bases at J, with 13 bases between. Germline V gives CDR1 SGHTA, CDR2 FQGNSA.

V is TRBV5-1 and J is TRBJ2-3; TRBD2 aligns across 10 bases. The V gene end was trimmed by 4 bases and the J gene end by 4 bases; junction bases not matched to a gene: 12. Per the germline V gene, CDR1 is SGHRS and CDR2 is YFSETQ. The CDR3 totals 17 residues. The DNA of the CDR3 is TGCGCCAGCAGCCTGGTCTTGGCTAGCGGGAGCCCAGATACGCAGTATTTT. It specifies CASSLVLASGSPDTQYF.

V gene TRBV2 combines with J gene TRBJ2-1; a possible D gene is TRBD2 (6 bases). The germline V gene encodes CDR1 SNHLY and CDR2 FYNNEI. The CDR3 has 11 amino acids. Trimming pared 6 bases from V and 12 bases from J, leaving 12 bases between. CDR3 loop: CASRSMGGQFF. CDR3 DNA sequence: TGTGCCAGCAGATCTATGGGAGGGCAGTTCTTC.

CDR3 residues: CASSEPSAGELFF. The DNA of the CDR3 is TGCGCCAGCAGCGAACCTAGCGCCGGGGAGCTGTTTTTT. The V gene is TRBV5-1, the J gene TRBJ2-2, with a weak D call TRBD2 (6 bases). The germline CDR1 and CDR2 sequences are SGHRS and YFSETQ. The CDR3 totals 13 residues. Trimming pared 4 bases from V and 6 bases from J, leaving 10 bases between.

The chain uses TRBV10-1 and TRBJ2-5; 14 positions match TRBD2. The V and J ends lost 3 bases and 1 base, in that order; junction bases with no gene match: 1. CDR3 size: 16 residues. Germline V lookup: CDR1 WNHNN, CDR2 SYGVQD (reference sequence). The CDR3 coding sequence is TGCGCCAGCAGTGACGGACTAGCGGGAGGCCAAGAGACCCAGTACTTC. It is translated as CASSDGLAGGQETQYF.

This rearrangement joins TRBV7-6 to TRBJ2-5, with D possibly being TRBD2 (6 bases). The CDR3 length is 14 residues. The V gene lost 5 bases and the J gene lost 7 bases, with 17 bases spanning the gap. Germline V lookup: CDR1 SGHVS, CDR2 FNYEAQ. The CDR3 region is CASSLTSPPGTQYF. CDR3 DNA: TGTGCCAGCAGCCTAACTAGCCCCCCAGGGACCCAGTACTTC.

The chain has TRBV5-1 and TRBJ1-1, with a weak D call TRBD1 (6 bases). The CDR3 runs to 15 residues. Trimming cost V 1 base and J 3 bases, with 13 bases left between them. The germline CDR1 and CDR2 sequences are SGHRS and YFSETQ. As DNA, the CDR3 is TGCGCCAGCAGCTTGTCAGGGGAACATCACACTGAAGCTTTCTTT. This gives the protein CASSLSGEHHTEAFF.

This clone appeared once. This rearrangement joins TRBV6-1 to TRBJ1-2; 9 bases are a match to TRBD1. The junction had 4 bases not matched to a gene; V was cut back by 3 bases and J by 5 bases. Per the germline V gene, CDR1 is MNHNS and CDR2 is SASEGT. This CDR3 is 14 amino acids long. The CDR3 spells CASSETTGGYGYTF. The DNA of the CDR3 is TGTGCCAGCAGTGAGACGACAGGGGGGTATGGCTACACCTTC.

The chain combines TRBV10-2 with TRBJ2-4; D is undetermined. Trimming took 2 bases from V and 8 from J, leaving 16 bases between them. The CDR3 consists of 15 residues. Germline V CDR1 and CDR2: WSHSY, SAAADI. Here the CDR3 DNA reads TGCGCCAGCAGTGAGCCGGCTCGGTCCCCCCACATTCAGTACTTC. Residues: CASSEPARSPHIQYF.

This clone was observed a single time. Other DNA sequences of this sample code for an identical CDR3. The CDR3 nucleotides read TGCAGTGCTAGTAGCGACGAGCAGTACTTC. Translated: CSASSDEQYF. V gene TRBV20-1 combines with J gene TRBJ2-7, with D possibly matching TRBD2 (5 bases). V was pared by 3 bases and J by 5 bases, with 5 bases between. Germline V CDR1 and CDR2: DFQATT, SNEGSKA (reference sequence). The CDR3 length is 10 residues.

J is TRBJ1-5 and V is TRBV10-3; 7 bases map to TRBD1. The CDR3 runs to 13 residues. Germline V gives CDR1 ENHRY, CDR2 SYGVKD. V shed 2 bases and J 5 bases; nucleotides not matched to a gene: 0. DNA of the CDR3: TGTGCCATCAGTGAGGGACAGGATCAGCCCCAGCATTTT. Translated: CAISEGQDQPQHF.

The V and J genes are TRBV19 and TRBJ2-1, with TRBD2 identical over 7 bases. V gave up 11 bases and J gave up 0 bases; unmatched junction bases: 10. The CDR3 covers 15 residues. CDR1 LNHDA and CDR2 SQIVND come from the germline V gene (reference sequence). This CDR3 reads CAASRREGSYNEQFF. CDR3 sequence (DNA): TGTGCCGCCTCGCGGAGGGAGGGCTCCTACAATGAGCAGTTCTTC.

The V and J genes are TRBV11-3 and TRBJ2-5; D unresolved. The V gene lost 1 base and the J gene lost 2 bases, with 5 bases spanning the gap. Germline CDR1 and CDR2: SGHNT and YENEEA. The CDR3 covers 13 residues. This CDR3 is CASSLGPQETQYF. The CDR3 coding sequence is TGTGCCAGCAGCTTAGGCCCGCAAGAGACCCAGTACTTC.